The sequence of this T cell receptor beta chain was determined in a study of patients and donors after allogeneic stem cell transplantation. TCRdb fed the RT-PCR reads into MiXCR, producing one record per CDR3 protein. The sample lists some 31,000 distinct CDR3 sequences; 35% to 40% were seen once. The ends were cut back, 1 base at V and 8 bases at J, with 8 bases in the middle. The CDR3 extends over 11 amino acids. The V gene's germline CDR1 is SQVTM and CDR2 ANQGSEA. The origin of this receptor is a human donor who was either an allogeneic HSCT recipient or a stem cell or donor lymphocyte infusion donor (not recorded which). It is not recorded whose cells these are; they may come from a transplant donor. The gene calls are TRBV29-1 and TRBJ1-2; maybe TRBD1 (5 bases). Sequenced input: blood, either unsorted or a sorted T cell fraction (not recorded which). This CDR3 is CSVEAGWGYTF. In DNA form, the CDR3 reads TGCAGCGTTGAAGCAGGGTGGGGCTACACCTTC.